Listed below are T cell receptor beta chains from one sample, sequenced in a study of shared T cell receptors in the human thymus. Assay used: immunoSEQ multiplex PCR; TCRdb lists only in-frame clones, some missing. The sample has roughly 560,000 clones, around 82% seen once; the top ten hold 0.013%. These same records also appear under a second study, on human thymus T cells.

The sequenced sample consisted of thymocytes. All receptors come from a boy in the first two years of life with a congenital heart defect. The CDR3 runs from the conserved cysteine through the conserved F or W.

j_call cdr3_length v_call cdr3_aa
TRBJ1-2 16 TRBV4-3 CASSQGLAGENYGYTF
TRBJ2-3 17 TRBV15 CATSRFLRGRGKDTQYF
TRBJ1-1 12 TRBV7-2 CASSTGGGEAFF
TRBJ2-7 16 TRBV10-3 CAISELGWQGNYEQYF
TRBJ2-7 16 TRBV4-3 CASSQDVLADSYEQYF
TRBJ2-7 14 TRBV5-4 CASSPSGRGHEQYF
TRBJ2-7 15 TRBV2 CASSGGLAGEYEQYF
TRBJ2-1 16 TRBV14 CASSQDRLAGGEEQFF
TRBJ2-7 14 TRBV5-6 CASSCPTGSPEQYF
TRBJ2-3 16 TRBV7-9 CASSSGLAGTADTQYF
TRBJ2-3 17 TRBV5-1 CASSSDSDRGSTDTQYF
TRBJ2-7 16 TRBV27 CASSFKGHEAPYEQYF
TRBJ2-1 15 TRBV29-1 CSVLKRTHSYNEQFF
TRBJ2-7 15 TRBV7-2 CASSLGAPDAYEQYF
TRBJ1-4 14 TRBV29-1 CSVTGTPTNEKLFF
TRBJ1-5 15 TRBV5-5 CASSFRGFPAEPQHF
TRBJ2-3 16 TRBV4-1 CASSQVGREFTDTQYF
TRBJ2-3 14 TRBV5-1 CASRPSGRTDTQYF
TRBJ2-3 16 TRBV27 CAGEVRPTVITDTQYF
TRBJ2-2 18 TRBV28 CASGSRLPIAGNTGELFF
TRBJ2-7 16 TRBV4-3 CASSQEWREGQYEQYF
TRBJ2-1 18 TRBV5-8 CASSRIRLARGPYNEQFF
TRBJ1-2 18 TRBV6-4 CASSLLPGTAPFNYGYTF
TRBJ2-7 15 TRBV5-6 CASSSLAGGTYEQYF
TRBJ2-1 16 TRBV5-1 CASSVSQGLSYNEQFF
TRBJ1-1 13 TRBV9 CASSLGANTEAFF
TRBJ2-1 13 TRBV2 CVSNRGSYNEQFF
TRBJ2-7 14 TRBV28 CASSSTSGTYEQYF
TRBJ2-1 15 TRBV5-6 CASSLEDRGYHEQFF
TRBJ2-1 14 TRBV30 CACKLGLIRYEQFF
TRBJ1-5 15 TRBV7-2 CASSLEGGGNQPQHF
TRBJ1-1 13 TRBV29-1 CSVEVADRVVPFF
TRBJ1-5 15 TRBV6-6 CASSRGQECGQPQHF
TRBJ2-5 14 TRBV9 CASSAGGAKETQYF
. 20 TRBV10-3 CAISDPDRDRDFSWPYEQYF
TRBJ2-5 13 TRBV5-1 CASSWDTHYFQYF
TRBJ2-7 14 TRBV6-1 CASRKDRPGGEQYF
TRBJ2-5 16 TRBV2 CASTRPGLAGVETQYF
TRBJ2-2 18 TRBV30 CAWSTPPGSGSNTGELFF
TRBJ2-7 15 TRBV2 CASRKLSGGPYEQYF
TRBJ1-5 15 TRBV23-1 CASSSRRGSHQPQHF
TRBJ2-1 15 TRBV10-3 CAINGLAGVQNEQFF
TRBJ2-3 15 TRBV27 CASSSGTARTDTQYF
TRBJ2-7 20 TRBV11-2 CASSLDEGLAGEESSYEQYF
TRBJ2-3 21 TRBV29-1 CSVEEIGQNDSGTGGTDTQYF
TRBJ2-1 16 TRBV27 CASSLRKLAGEHGQFF
TRBJ2-2 16 TRBV28 CASRLKTGGDTGELFF
TRBJ1-2 17 TRBV27 CASSLRSQGAQNYGYTF
TRBJ2-7 13 TRBV19 CASSPRRNYEQYF
TRBJ2-5 16 TRBV18 CASSRYGTLLQETQYF
TRBJ2-7 14 TRBV11-2 CASSSLLAVHEQYF
TRBJ2-7 16 TRBV14 CASSQDRGLAGDEQYF
. 14 TRBV6-5 CASSLRTGGYEQYF
TRBJ2-1 14 TRBV29-1 CSARTSGSIGEQFF
TRBJ2-7 19 TRBV4-3 CASSQDQLVRAGGIYEQYF
TRBJ2-7 14 TRBV14 CASSQVGGPYEQYF
TRBJ2-1 17 TRBV5-1 CASSLGAGATRPNEQFF
TRBJ1-5 13 TRBV6-6 CASSRQGNQPQHF
TRBJ2-2 16 TRBV14 CASSAIPKTRPGELFF